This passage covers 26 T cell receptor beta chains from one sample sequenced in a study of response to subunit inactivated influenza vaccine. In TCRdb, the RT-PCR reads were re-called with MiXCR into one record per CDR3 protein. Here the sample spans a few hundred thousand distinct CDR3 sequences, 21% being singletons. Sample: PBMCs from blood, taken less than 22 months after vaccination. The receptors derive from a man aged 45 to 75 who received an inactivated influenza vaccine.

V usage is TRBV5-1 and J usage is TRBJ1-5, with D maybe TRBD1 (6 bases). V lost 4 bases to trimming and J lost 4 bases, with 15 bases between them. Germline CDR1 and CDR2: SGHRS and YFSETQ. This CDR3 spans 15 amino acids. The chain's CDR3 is CASSPDSLGNQPQHF. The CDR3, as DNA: TGCGCCAGCAGCCCGGACAGCCTGGGTAATCAGCCCCAGCATTTT. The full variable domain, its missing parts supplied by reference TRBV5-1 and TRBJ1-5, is KAGVTQTPRYLIKTRGQQVTLSCSPISGHRSVSWYQQTPGQGLQFLFEYFSETQRNKGNFPGRFSGRQFSNSRSEMNVSTLELGDSALYLCASSPDSLGNQPQHFGDGTRLSIL.

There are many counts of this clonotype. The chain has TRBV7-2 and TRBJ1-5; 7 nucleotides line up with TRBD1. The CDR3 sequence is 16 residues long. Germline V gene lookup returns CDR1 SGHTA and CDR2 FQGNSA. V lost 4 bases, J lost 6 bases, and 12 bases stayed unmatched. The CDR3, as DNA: TGTGCCAGCAGCTCCGTCGGGACAGCGGTCGGTCAGCCCCAGCATTTT. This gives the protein CASSSVGTAVGQPQHF. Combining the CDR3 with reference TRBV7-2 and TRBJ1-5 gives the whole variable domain GAGVSQSPSNKVTEKGKDVELRCDPISGHTALYWYRQSLGQGLEFLIYFQGNSAPDKSGLPSDRFSAERTGGSVSTLTIQRTQQEDSAVYLCASSSVGTAVGQPQHFGDGTRLSIL.

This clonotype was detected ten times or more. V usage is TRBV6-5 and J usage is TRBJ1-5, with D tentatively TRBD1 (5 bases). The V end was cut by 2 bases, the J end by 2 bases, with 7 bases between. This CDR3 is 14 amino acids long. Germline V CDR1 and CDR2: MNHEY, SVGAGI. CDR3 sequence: CASSYGGGNQPQHF. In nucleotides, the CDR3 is TGTGCCAGCAGTTACGGGGGGGGCAATCAGCCCCAGCATTTT.

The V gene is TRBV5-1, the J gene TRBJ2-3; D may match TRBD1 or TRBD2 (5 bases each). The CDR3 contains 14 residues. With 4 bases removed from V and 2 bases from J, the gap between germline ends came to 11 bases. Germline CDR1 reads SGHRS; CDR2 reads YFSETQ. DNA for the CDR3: TGCGCCAGCAGCCCCGGGACCGACACAGATACGCAGTATTTT. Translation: CASSPGTDTDTQYF.

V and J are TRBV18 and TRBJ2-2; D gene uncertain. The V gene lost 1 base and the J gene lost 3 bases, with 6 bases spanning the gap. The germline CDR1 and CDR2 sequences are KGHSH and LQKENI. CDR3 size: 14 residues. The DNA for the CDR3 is TGTGCCAGCTCACCACTAGTGTACACCGGGGAGCTGTTTTTT. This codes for CASSPLVYTGELFF. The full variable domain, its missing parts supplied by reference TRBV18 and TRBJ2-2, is NAGVMQNPRHLVRRRGQEARLRCSPMKGHSHVYWYRQLPEEGLKFMVYLQKENIIDESGMPKERFSAEFPKEGPSILRIQQVVRGDSAAYFCASSPLVYTGELFFGEGSRLTVL.

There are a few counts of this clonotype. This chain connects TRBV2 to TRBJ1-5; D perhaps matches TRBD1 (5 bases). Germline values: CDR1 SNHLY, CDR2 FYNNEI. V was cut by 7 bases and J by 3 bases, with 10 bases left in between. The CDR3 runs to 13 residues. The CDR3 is CASNKDTNQPQHF. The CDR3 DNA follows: TGTGCCAGCAATAAGGACACCAATCAGCCCCAGCATTTT.

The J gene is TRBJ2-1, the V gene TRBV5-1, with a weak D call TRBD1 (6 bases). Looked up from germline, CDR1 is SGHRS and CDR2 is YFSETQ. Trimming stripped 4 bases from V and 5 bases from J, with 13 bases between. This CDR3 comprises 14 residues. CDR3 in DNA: TGCGCCAGCAGCCAGACCCGGACAGACAATGAGCAGTTCTTC. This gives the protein CASSQTRTDNEQFF.

CDR3 sequence: CASSLAIPGDTEAFF. CDR3 in DNA: TGCGCCAGCAGCTTGGCCATTCCGGGGGACACTGAAGCTTTCTTT. The chain carries TRBV5-1 and TRBJ1-1, with a weak D call TRBD1 (5 bases). CDR3 length: 15 residues. CDR1 SGHRS and CDR2 YFSETQ come from the germline V gene. Trimming removed 0 bases from V and 3 bases from J, with 12 bases in between.

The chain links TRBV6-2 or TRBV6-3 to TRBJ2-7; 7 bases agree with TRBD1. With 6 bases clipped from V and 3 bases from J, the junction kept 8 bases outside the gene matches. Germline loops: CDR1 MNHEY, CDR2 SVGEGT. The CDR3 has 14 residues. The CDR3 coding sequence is TGTGCCAGCAGCCGACCGGGACAGCTCTACGAGCAGTACTTC. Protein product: CASSRPGQLYEQYF.

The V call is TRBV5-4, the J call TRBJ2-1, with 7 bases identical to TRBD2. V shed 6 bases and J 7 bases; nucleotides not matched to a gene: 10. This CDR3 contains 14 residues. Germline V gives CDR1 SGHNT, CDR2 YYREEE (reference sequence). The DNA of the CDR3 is TGTGCCAGCACCATAGGACTAGACGGGAATGAGCAGTTCTTC. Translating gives CASTIGLDGNEQFF.

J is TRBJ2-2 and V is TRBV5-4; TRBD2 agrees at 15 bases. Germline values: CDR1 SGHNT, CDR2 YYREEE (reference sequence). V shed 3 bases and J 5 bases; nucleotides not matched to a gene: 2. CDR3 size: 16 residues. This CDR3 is CASSSGLAGGTGELFF. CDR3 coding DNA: TGTGCCAGCAGCTCAGGACTAGCGGGAGGGACCGGGGAGCTGTTTTTT.

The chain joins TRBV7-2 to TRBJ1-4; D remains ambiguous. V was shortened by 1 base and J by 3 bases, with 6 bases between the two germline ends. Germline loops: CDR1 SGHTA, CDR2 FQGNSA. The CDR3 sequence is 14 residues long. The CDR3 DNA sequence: TGTGCCAGCAGCTTAGGACAAGCTAATGAAAAACTGTTTTTT. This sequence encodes CASSLGQANEKLFF.

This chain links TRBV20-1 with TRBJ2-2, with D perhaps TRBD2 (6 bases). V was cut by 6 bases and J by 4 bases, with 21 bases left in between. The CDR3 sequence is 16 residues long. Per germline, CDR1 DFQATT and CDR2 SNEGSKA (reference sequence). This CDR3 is CSAANWTIGPTGELFF. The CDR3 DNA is TGCAGTGCCGCGAATTGGACTATTGGCCCCACCGGGGAGCTGTTTTTT.

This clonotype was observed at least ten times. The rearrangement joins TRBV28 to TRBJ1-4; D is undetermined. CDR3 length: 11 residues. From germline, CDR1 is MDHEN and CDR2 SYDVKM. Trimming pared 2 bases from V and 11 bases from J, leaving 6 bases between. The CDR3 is CASSLRAKLFF. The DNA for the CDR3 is TGTGCCAGCAGTTTAAGGGCTAAACTGTTTTTT.

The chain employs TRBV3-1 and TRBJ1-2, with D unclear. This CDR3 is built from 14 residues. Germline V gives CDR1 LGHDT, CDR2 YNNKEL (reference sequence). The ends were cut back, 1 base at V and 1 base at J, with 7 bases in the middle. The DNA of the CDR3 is TGTGCCAGCAGCCAAGGAGGGTTTAACTATGGCTACACCTTC. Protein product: CASSQGGFNYGYTF.

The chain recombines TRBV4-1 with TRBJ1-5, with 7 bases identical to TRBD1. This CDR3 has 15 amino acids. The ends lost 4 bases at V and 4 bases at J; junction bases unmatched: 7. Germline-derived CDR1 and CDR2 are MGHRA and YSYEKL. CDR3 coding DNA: TGCGCCAGCAGCCCATTAGACAGGGCAAATCAGCCCCAGCATTTT. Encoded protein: CASSPLDRANQPQHF.

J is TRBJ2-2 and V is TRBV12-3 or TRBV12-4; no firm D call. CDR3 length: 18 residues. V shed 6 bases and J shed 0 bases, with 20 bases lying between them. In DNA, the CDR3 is TGTGCCAGCAGATTTGACACTTTTAGCCAGACGAACACCGGGGAGCTGTTTTTT. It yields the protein CASRFDTFSQTNTGELFF.

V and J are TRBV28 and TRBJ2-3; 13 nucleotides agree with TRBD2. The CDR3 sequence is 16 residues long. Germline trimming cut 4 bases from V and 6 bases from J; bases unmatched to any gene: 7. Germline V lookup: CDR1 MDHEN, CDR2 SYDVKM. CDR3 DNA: TGTGCCAGCAGTTCCGGACTAGCGGGAGAGTGGGATACGCAGTATTTT. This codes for CASSSGLAGEWDTQYF.

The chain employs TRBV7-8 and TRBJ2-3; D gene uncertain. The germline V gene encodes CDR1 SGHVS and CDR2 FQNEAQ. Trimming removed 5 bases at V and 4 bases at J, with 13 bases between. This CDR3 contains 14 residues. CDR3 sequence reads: CASSPHGDADTQYF. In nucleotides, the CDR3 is TGTGCCAGCAGCCCCCACGGAGACGCAGATACGCAGTATTTT.

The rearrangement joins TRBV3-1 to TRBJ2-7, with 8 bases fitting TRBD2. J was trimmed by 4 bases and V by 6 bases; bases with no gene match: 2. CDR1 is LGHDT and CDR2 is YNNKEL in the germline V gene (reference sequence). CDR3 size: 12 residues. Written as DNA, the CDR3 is TGTGCCAGCAGGTTAGCGGGGTACGAGCAGTACTTC. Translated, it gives CASRLAGYEQYF.

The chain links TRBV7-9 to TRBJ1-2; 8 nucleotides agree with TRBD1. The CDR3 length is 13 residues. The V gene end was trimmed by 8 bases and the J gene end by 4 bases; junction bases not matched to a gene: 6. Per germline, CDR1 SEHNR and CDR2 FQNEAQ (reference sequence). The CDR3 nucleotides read TGTGCCAGCTCTCGGACAGGGCCCTATGGCTACACCTTC. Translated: CASSRTGPYGYTF. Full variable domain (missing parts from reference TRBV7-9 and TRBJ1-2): DTGVSQNPRHKITKRGQNVTFRCDPISEHNRLYWYRQTLGQGPEFLTYFQNEAQLEKSRLLSDRFSAERPKGSFSTLEIQRTEQGDSAMYLCASSRTGPYGYTFGSGTRLTVV.

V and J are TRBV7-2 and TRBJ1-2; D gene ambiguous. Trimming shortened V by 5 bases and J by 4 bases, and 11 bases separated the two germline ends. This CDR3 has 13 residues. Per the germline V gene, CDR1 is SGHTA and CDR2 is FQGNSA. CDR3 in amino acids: CASSPRHSYGYTF. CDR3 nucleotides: TGTGCCAGCAGCCCACGACATTCCTATGGCTACACCTTC.

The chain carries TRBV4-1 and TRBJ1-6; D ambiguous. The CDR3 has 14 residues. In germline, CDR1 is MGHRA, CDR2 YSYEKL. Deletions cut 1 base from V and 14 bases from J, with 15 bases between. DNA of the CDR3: TGCGCCAGCAGCCAAGTTCTAGGGCGGATTACCCTCCACTTT. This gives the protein CASSQVLGRITLHF.

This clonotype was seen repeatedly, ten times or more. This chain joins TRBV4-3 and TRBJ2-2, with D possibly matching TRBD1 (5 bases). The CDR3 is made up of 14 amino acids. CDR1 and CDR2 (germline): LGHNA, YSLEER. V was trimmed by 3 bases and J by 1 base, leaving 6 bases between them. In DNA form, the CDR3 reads TGCGCCAGCAGCCACGGACAGAACACCGGGGAGCTGTTTTTT. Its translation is CASSHGQNTGELFF.

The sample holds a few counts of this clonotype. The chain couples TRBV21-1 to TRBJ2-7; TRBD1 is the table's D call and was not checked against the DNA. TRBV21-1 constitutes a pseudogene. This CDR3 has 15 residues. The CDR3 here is CASSNPRTDYYEQYF. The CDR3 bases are TGTGCCAGCAGCAATCCTCGGACAGACTACTACGAGCAGTACTTC.

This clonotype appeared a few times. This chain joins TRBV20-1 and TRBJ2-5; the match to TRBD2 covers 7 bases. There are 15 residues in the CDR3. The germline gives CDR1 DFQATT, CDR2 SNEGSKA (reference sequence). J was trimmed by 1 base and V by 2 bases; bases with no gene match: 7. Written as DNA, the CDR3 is TGCAGTGCTAGACTCCGGGGGGTACCCCAAGAGACCCAGTACTTC. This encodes CSARLRGVPQETQYF.